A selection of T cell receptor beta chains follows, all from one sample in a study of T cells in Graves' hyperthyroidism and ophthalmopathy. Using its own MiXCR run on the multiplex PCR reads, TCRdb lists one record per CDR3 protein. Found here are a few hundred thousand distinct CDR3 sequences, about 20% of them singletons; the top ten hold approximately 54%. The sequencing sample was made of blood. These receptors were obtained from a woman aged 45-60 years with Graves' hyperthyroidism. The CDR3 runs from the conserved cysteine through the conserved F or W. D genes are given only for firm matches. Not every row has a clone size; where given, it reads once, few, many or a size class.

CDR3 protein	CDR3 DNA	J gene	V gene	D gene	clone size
CSARDAQFYYEQYF	TGCAGTGCTAGAGACGCACAGTTCTACTACGAGCAGTACTTC	TRBJ2-7	TRBV20-1	.	few
CASTSWTADSEQFF	TGTGCCAGTACCTCCTGGACAGCCGATTCTGAGCAGTTCTTC	TRBJ2-1	TRBV19	.	few
CASTNGQGTYEQYF	TGTGCCAGCACGAACGGACAGGGAACCTACGAGCAGTACTTC	TRBJ2-7	TRBV6-1	TRBD1	many
CASSWTGPGEKLFF	TGCGCCAGCAGCTGGACAGGTCCCGGTGAAAAACTGTTTTTT	TRBJ1-4	TRBV5-1	TRBD1	.
CASSGVVETGELFF	TGTGCCAGCAGTGGAGTAGTAGAGACCGGGGAGCTGTTTTTT	TRBJ2-2	TRBV2	.	.
CATGGGPPLTGELFF	TGTGCCACAGGGGGGGGGCCCCCCTTAACCGGGGAGCTGTTTTTT	TRBJ2-2	TRBV6-1	.	few
CAWSNRGGTGELFF	TGTGCCTGGAGTAACAGGGGCGGGACCGGGGAGCTGTTTTTT	TRBJ2-2	TRBV30	TRBD1	few
CASSQDWGLGPDTQYF	TGTGCCAGCAGCCAAGACTGGGGATTAGGGCCAGATACGCAGTATTTT	TRBJ2-3	TRBV3-1	.	many
CAWRRGLNTEAFF	TGTGCCTGGCGAAGAGGCCTGAACACTGAAGCTTTCTTT	TRBJ1-1	TRBV30	.	many
CSVVVWLAGHSEQYF	TGCAGCGTTGTGGTATGGCTAGCGGGACACTCCGAGCAGTACTTC	TRBJ2-7	TRBV29-1	TRBD2	few
CSVRLASGTGELFF	TGCAGCGTTAGACTGGCAAGTGGCACCGGGGAGCTGTTTTTT	TRBJ2-2	TRBV29-1	.	few
CSASPLQGVYGYTF	TGCAGTGCTAGCCCTCTCCAGGGAGTGTACGGCTACACCTTC	TRBJ1-2	TRBV20-1	.	.
CASSERFPGQGWTQYF	TGTGCCAGCAGTGAGAGGTTCCCGGGACAGGGGTGGACCCAGTACTTC	TRBJ2-5	TRBV6-1	TRBD1	many
CASSDEGFPNEQFF	TGCGCCAGCAGTGATGAAGGTTTCCCTAATGAGCAGTTCTTC	TRBJ2-1	TRBV10-1	.	.
CASRRDNTEAFF	TGTGCCAGTAGAAGAGATAACACTGAAGCTTTCTTT	TRBJ1-1	TRBV19	.	once
CASSYTGGETQYF	TGTGCCAGCAGTTACACAGGGGGAGAGACCCAGTACTTC	TRBJ2-5	TRBV6-6	TRBD1	many
CASSWGQPQETQYF	TGTGCCAGCAGCTGGGGGCAGCCCCAAGAGACCCAGTACTTC	TRBJ2-5	TRBV6-1	.	many
CASSYGAGEQETQYF	TGTGCCAGCAGCTATGGAGCGGGGGAGCAAGAGACCCAGTACTTC	TRBJ2-5	TRBV5-4	TRBD2	few
CASSISGRAPTDTQYF	TGTGCCAGCAGCATTAGCGGGAGGGCCCCCACAGATACGCAGTATTTT	TRBJ2-3	TRBV7-6	TRBD2	.
CSAPGRPGEETQYF	TGCAGTGCCCCGGGACGGCCGGGAGAGGAGACCCAGTACTTC	TRBJ2-5	TRBV20-1	.	many
CASSSSRENEQFF	TGTGCCAGCAGTTCGTCCAGGGAGAATGAGCAGTTCTTC	TRBJ2-1	TRBV12-3/TRBV12-4	.	many
CAISETRGREQYF	TGTGCCATCAGTGAAACCAGGGGGCGGGAGCAGTACTTC	TRBJ2-7	TRBV10-3	TRBD1	many
CASSTSGHIETQYF	TGTGCCAGCAGCACCTCGGGACATATCGAGACCCAGTACTTC	TRBJ2-5	TRBV12-3/TRBV12-4	.	.
CASSSRTDYEQYF	TGTGCCAGCAGTTCAAGGACCGACTACGAGCAGTACTTC	TRBJ2-7	TRBV27	.	few